The clone carrying this T cell receptor beta chain showed up just once. This sample was included in a study of OX40 agonist ivuxolimab in advanced cancers. CDR3 length: 17 amino acids. Assay: immunoSEQ multiplex PCR; the TCRdb copy retains only in-frame clones and omits some. The sample records around 81,000 clones, roughly 90% being singletons. The chain joins TRBV21-1 to TRBJ2-1; TRBD1, the table's D call, was not compared with the DNA. TRBV21-1 is marked as a pseudogene. Sequenced material: CD4+ or CD8+ T cells sorted from blood, taken in a trial of the OX40 agonist ivuxolimab. The sequence came from an adult with an advanced solid tumor such as melanoma, head and neck, liver or kidney cancer. The CDR3 sequence is CASSNLTPTGFYNEQFF. The CDR3, as DNA: TGTGCCAGCAGCAACCTAACACCGACAGGTTTCTACAATGAGCAGTTCTTC.